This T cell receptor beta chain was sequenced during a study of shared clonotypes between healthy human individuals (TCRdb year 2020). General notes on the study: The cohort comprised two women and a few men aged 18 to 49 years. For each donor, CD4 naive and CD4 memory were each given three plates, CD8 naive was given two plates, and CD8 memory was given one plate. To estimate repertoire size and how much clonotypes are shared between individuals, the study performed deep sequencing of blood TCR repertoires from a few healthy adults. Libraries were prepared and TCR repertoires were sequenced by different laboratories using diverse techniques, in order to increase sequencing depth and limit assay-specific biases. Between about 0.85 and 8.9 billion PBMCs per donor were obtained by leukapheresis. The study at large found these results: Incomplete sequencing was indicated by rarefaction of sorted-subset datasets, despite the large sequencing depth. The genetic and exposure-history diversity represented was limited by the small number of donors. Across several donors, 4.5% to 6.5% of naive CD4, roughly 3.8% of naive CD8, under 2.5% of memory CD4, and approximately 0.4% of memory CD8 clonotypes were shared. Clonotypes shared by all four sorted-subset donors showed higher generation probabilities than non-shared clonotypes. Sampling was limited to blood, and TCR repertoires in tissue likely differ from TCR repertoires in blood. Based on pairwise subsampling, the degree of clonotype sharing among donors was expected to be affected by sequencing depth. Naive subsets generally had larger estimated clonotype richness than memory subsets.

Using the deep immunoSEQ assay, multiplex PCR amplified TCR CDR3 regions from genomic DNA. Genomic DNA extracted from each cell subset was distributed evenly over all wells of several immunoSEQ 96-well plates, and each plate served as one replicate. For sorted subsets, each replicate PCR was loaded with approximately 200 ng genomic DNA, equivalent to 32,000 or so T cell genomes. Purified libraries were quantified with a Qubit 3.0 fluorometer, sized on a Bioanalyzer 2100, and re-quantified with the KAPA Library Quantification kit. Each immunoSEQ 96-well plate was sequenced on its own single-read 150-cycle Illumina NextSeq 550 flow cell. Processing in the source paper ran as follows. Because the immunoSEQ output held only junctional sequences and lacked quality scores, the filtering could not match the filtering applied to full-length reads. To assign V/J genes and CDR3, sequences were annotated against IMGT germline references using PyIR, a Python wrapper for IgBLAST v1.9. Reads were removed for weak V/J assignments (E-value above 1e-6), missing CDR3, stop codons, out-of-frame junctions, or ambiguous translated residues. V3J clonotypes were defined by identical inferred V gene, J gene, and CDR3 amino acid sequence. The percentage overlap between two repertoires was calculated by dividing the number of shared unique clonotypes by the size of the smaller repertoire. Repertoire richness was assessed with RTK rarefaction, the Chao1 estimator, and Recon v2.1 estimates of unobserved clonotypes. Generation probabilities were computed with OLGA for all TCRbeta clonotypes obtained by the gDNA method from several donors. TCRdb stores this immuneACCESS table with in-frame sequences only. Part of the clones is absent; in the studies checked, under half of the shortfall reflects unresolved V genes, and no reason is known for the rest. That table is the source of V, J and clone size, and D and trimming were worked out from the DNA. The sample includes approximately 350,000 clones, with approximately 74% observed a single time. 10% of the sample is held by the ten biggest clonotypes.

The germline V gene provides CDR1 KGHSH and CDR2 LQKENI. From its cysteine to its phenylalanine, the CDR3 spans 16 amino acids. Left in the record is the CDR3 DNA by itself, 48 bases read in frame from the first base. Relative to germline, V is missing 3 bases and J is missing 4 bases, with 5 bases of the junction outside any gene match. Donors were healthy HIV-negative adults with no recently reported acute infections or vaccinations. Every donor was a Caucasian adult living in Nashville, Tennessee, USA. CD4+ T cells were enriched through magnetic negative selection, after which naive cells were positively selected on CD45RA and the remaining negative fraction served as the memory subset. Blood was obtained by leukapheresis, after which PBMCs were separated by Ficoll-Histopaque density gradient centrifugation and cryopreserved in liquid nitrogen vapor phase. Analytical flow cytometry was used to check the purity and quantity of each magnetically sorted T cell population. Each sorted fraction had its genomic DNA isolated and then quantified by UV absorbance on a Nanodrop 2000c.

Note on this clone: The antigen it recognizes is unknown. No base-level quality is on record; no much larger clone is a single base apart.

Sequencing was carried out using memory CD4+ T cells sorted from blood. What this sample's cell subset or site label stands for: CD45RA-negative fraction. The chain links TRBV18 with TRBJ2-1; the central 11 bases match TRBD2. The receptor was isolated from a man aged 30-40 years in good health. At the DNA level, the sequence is TGTGCCAGCTCACCTAAGACTAGCGGGATATACAATGAGCAGTTCTTC. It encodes CASSPKTSGIYNEQFF.